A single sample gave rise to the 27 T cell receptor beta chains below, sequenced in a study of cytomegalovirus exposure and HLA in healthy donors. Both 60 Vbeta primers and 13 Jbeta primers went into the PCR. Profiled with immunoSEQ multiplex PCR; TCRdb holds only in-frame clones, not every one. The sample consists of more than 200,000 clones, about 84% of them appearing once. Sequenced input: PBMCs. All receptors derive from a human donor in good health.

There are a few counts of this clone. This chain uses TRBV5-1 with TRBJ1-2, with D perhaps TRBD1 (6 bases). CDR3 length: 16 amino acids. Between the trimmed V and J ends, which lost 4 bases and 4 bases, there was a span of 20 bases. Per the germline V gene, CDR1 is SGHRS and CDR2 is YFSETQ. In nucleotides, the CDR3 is TGCGCCAGCAGCCCTAGGGGGGGGGAAGGCAGCTATGGCTACACCTTC. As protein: CASSPRGGEGSYGYTF.

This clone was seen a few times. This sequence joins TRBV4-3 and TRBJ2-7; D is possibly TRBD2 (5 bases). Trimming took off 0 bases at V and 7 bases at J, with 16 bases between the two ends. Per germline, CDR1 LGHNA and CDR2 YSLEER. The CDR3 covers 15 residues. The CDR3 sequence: CASSQDKSPPGEQYF. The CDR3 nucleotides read TGCGCCAGCAGCCAAGATAAATCCCCACCGGGGGAGCAGTACTTC.

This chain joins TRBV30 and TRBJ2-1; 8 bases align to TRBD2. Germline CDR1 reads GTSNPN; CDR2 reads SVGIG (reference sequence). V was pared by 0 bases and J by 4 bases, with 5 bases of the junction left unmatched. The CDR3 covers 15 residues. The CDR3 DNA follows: TGTGCCTGGAGTGTTGGGTTAGCGGGATACAATGAGCAGTTCTTC. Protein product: CAWSVGLAGYNEQFF. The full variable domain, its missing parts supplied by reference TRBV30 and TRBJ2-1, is SQTIHQWPATLVQPVGSPLSLECTVEGTSNPNLYWYRQAAGRGLQLLFYSVGIGQISSEVPQNLSASRPQDRQFILSSKKLLLSDSGFYLCAWSVGLAGYNEQFFGPGTRLTVL.

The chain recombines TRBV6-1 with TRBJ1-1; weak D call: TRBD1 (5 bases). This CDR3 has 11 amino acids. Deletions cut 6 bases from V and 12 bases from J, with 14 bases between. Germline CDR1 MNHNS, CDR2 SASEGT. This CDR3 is CASRNGGGTFF. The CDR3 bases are TGTGCCAGCAGGAACGGGGGAGGAACTTTCTTT.

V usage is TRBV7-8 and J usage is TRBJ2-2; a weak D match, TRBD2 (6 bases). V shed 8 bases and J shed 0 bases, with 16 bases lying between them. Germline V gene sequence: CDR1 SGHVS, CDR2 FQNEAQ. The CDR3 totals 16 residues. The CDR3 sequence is CASRGRGLPNTGELFF. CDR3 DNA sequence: TGTGCCAGCCGAGGCCGAGGACTACCGAACACCGGGGAGCTGTTTTTT.

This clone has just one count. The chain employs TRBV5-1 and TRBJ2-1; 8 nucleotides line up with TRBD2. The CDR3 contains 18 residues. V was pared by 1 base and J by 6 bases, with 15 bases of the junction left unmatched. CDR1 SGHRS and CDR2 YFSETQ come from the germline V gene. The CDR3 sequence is CASSLIQGRLARGNEQFF. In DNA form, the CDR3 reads TGCGCCAGCAGCTTGATTCAGGGGAGACTAGCGAGGGGCAATGAGCAGTTCTTC.

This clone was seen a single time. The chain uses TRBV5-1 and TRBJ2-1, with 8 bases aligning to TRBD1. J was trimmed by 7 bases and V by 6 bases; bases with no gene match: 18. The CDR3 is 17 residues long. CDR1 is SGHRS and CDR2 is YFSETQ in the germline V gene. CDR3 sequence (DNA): TGCGCCAGCAATACAGGGGGTGACGTTTTAGCGTCTAATGAGCAGTTCTTC. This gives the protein CASNTGGDVLASNEQFF.

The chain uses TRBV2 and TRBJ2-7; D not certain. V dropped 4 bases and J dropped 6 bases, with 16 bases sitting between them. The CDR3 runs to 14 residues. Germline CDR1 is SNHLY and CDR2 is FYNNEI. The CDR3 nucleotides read TGTGCCAGCAGTGCAGGAATCCAACCGATCGAGCAGTACTTC. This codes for CASSAGIQPIEQYF.

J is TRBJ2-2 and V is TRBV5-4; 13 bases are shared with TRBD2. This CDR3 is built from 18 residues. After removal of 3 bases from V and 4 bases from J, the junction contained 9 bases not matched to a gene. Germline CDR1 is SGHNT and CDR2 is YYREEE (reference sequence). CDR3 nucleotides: TGTGCCAGCAGCTCACCCCAACTAGCGGGAGGGCCCACCGGGGAGCTGTTTTTT. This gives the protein CASSSPQLAGGPTGELFF. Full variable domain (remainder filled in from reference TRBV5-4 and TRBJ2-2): ETGVTQSPTHLIKTRGQQVTLRCSSQSGHNTVSWYQQALGQGPQFIFQYYREEENGRGNFPPRFSGLQFPNYSSELNVNALELDDSALYLCASSSPQLAGGPTGELFFGEGSRLTVL.

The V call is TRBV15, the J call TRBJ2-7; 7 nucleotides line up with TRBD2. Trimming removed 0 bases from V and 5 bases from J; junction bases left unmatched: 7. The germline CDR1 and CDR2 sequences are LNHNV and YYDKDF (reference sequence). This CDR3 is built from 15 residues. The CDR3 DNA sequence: TGTGCCACCAGCAGAGATCGCCGCCGGGAGGACGAGCAGTACTTC. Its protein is CATSRDRRREDEQYF.

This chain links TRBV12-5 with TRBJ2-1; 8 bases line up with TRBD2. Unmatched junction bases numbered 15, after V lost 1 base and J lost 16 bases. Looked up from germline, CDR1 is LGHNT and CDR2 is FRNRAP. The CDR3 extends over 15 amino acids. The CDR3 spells CASGLALEKNGGEFF. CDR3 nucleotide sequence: TGTGCTAGTGGTTTGGCTCTCGAAAAAAACGGGGGGGAATTCTTC.

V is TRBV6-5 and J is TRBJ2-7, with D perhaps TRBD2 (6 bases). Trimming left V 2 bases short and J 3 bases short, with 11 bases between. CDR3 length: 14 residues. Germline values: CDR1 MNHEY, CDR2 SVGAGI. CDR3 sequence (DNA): TGTGCCAGCAGTTACCGGGACGGGGGCTACGAGCAGTACTTC. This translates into CASSYRDGGYEQYF.

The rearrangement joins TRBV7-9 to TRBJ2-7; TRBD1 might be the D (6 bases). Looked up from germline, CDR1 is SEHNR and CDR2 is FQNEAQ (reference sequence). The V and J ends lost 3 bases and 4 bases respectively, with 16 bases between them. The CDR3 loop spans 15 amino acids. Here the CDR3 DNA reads TGTGCCAGCAGCTTGGGGCCAGGGGCTAGGTACGAGCAGTACTTC. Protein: CASSLGPGARYEQYF.

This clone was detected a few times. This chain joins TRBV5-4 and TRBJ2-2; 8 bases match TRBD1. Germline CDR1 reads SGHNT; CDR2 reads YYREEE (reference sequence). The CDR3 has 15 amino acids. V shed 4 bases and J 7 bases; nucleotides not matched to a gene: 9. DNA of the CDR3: TGTGCCAGCAGCCCGACGGGACAGGCGGGCGGGGAGCTGTTTTTT. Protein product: CASSPTGQAGGELFF.

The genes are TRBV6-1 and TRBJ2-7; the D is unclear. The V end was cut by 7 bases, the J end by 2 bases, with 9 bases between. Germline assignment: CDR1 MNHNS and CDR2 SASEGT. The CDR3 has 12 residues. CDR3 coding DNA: TGTGCCAGCACCCTCGAGGCCTACGAGCAGTACTTC. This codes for CASTLEAYEQYF.

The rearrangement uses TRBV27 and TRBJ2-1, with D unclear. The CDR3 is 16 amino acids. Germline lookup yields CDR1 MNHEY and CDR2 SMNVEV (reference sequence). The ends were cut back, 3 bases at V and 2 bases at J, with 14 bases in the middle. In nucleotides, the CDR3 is TGTGCCAGCAGTTTGAGTCGTCAAAACCCCTACAATGAGCAGTTCTTC. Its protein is CASSLSRQNPYNEQFF.

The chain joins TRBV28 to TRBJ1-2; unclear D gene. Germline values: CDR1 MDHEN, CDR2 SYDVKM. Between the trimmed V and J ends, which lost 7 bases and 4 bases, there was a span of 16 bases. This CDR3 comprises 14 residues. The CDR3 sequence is CASKMAGFGYGYTF. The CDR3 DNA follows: TGTGCCAGCAAAATGGCGGGGTTCGGCTATGGCTACACCTTC.

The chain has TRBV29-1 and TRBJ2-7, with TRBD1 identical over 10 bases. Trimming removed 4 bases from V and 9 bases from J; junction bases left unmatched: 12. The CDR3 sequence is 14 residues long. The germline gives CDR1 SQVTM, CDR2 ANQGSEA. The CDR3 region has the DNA TGCAGCGTTGGGCGCAGGACAGGGGGAAGGGGGCAGTACTTC. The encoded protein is CSVGRRTGGRGQYF.

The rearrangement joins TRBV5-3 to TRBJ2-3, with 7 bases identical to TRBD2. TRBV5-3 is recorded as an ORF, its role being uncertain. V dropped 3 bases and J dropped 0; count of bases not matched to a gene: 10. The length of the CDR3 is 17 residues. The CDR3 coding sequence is TGTGCCAGAAGCTCAATGACTAGCAGAATTAGCACAGATACGCAGTATTTT. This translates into CARSSMTSRISTDTQYF.

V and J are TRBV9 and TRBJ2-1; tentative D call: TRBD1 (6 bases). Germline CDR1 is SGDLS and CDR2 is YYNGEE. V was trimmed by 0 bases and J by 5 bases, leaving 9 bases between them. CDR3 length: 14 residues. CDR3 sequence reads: CASSVGQANNEQFF. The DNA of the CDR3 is TGTGCCAGCAGCGTAGGACAGGCGAACAATGAGCAGTTCTTC.

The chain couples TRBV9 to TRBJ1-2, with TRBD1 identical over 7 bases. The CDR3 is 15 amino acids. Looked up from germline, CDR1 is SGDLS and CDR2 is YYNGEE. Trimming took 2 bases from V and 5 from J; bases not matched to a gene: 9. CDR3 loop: CASSVHRDSFYGYTF. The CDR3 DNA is TGTGCCAGCAGCGTCCACCGGGACAGTTTTTATGGCTACACCTTC.

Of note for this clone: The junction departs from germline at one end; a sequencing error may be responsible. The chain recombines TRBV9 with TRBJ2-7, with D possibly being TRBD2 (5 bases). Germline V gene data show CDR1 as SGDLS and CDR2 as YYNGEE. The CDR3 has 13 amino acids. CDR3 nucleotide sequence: TGTGCCAGCAACGAGGGCAGCTCCTACGGGCAGTACTTC. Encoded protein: CASNEGSSYGQYF.

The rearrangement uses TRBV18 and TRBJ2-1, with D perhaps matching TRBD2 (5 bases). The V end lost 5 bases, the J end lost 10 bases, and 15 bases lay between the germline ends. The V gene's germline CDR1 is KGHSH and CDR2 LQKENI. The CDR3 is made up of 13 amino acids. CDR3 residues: CASSSGSNKEQFF. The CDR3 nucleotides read TGTGCCAGCTCATCGGGATCCAATAAGGAGCAGTTCTTC.

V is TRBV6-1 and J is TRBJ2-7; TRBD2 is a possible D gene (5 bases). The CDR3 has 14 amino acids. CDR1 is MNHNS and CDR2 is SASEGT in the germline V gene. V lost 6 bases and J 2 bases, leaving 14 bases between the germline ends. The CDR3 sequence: CASREEWVPYEQYF. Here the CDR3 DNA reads TGTGCCAGCAGGGAGGAGTGGGTCCCCTACGAGCAGTACTTC.

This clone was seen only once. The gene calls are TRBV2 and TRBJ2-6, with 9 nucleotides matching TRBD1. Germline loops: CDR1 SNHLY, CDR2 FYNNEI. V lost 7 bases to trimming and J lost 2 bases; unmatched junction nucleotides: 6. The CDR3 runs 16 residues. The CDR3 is CASTMTGGAGANVLTF. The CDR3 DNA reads TGTGCCAGCACTATGACAGGGGGAGCTGGGGCCAACGTCCTGACTTTC.

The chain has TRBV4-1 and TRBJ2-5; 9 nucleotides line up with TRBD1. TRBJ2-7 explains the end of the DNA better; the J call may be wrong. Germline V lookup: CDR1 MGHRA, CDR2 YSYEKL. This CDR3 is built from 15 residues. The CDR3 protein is CASSQGQGSAYEQYF. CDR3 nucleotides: TGCGCCAGCAGCCAGGGACAGGGATCGGCATACGAGCAGTACTTC.

The CDR3 nucleotides are TGTGCCAGCGGCAACGGACAGGGGGTAACTGAAGCTTTCTTT. Translation: CASGNGQGVTEAFF. V usage is TRBV7-2 and J usage is TRBJ1-1, with TRBD1 matching 10 bases. V was clipped by 8 bases and J by 5 bases; unmatched bases: 8. Looked up from germline, CDR1 is SGHTA and CDR2 is FQGNSA. CDR3 length: 14 residues.